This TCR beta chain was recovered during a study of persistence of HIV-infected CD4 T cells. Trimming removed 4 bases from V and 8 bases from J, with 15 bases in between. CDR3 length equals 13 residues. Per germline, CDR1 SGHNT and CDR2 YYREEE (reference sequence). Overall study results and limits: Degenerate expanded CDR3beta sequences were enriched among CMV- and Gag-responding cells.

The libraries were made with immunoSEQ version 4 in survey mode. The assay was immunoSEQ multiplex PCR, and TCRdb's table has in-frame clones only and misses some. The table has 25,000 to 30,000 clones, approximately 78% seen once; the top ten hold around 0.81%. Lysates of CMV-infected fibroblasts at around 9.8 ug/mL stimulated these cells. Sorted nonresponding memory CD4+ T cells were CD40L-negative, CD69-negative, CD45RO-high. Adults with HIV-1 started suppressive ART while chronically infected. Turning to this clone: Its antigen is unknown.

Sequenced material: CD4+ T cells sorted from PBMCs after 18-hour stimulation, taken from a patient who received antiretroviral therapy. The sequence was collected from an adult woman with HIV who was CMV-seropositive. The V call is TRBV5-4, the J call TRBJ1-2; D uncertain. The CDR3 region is CASSLDGLGGYTF. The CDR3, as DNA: TGTGCCAGCAGCCTTGACGGACTAGGGGGCTACACCTTC. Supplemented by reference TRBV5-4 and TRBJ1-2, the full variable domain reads ETGVTQSPTHLIKTRGQQVTLRCSSQSGHNTVSWYQQALGQGPQFIFQYYREEENGRGNFPPRFSGLQFPNYSSELNVNALELDDSALYLCASSLDGLGGYTFGSGTRLTVV.